This TCR beta chain was retrieved from a study of blood T cells in healthy people across ages. Staff drew 8 to 10 milliliters of peripheral blood from each donor. Every sample had a minimum of 7 million PBMCs isolated. Next came a second PCR, run for roughly 6 to 11 cycles, which used a sample-barcoded 5' primer along with a J-beta primer mix. MiXCR, run by TCRdb on the 5' RACE reads, gives a single entry per CDR3 protein. In the table there are approximately 850,000 distinct CDR3 sequences, 55% to 75% of which are singletons. V shed 5 bases and J shed 1 base, with 11 bases lying between them. Per the germline V gene, CDR1 is SGHTA and CDR2 is FQGNSA. The CDR3 totals 14 residues. This clonotype occurred a few times.

Sequenced: blood. The J gene is TRBJ1-1, the V gene TRBV7-2; D is ambiguous. The origin of this receptor is a man aged 25 to 40 in good health. CDR3 bases: TGTGCCAGCAGCGCCCTCGGGCCGAACACTGAAGCTTTCTTT. This sequence encodes CASSALGPNTEAFF.